Below are 19 T cell receptor beta chains sequenced from a single sample in a study of blood T cell repertoires in COVID-19. Profiled with immunoSEQ multiplex PCR; TCRdb holds only in-frame clones, not every one. Counted here are hundreds of thousands of clones, about 90% occurring once; the ten biggest clones make up approximately 3.3%. The specimen sequenced was peripheral blood. The receptors stem from a man aged 18 to 29 with active or convalescent COVID-19.

The rearrangement joins TRBV3-1 (or the pseudogene TRBV3-2) to TRBJ1-6; maybe TRBD1 (6 bases). The germline V gene encodes CDR1 LGHDT and CDR2 YNNKEL (reference sequence). The CDR3 spans 14 residues. Trimming shortened V by 5 bases and J by 8 bases, and 13 bases separated the two germline ends. CDR3 in DNA: TGTGCCAGCAGCTTCAGGGGTACGGATTCACCCCTCCACTTT. It translates to CASSFRGTDSPLHF.

This clone was detected a few times. The chain combines TRBV5-1 with TRBJ1-4, with TRBD1 matching 10 bases. The CDR3 extends over 16 amino acids. With V trimmed by 2 bases and J by 5 bases, 6 bases remained unmatched. Germline assignment: CDR1 SGHRS and CDR2 YFSETQ. CDR3 coding DNA: TGCGCCAGCAGCTTTAGTCCGGGACAGGGGAATGAAAAACTGTTTTTT. This sequence encodes CASSFSPGQGNEKLFF.

V usage is TRBV11-2 and J usage is TRBJ2-2, with D perhaps TRBD1 (5 bases). Germline V gene data show CDR1 as SGHAT and CDR2 as FQNNGV. The CDR3 has 19 residues. V was trimmed by 0 bases and J by 0 bases, leaving 17 bases between them. The CDR3 spells CASSLDHRQGLTNTGELFF. CDR3 coding DNA: TGTGCCAGCAGCTTAGATCACCGTCAGGGCCTAACGAACACCGGGGAGCTGTTTTTT.

The chain recombines TRBV7-8 with TRBJ2-1; D unclear. The V gene lost 6 bases and the J gene lost 8 bases, with 23 bases spanning the gap. In germline, CDR1 is SGHVS, CDR2 FQNEAQ. The CDR3 is 16 amino acids. CDR3 amino acids: CASRPRVHSILHEQFF. The CDR3, as DNA: TGTGCCAGCAGACCCCGAGTGCACTCGATCCTCCATGAGCAGTTCTTC. The whole variable domain, filled in from reference TRBV7-8 and TRBJ2-1, reads GAGVSQSPRYKVAKRGQDVALRCDPISGHVSLFWYQQALGQGPEFLTYFQNEAQLDKSGLPSDRFFAERPEGSVSTLKIQRTQQEDSAVYLCASRPRVHSILHEQFFGPGTRLTVL.

The chain joins TRBV6-6 to TRBJ1-1, with D unclear. The CDR3 is 12 residues long. With 2 bases removed from V and 5 bases from J, the gap between germline ends came to 6 bases. Per the germline V gene, CDR1 is MNHNY and CDR2 is SVGAGI (reference sequence). The DNA of the CDR3 is TGTGCCAGCAGTTACGCGTCTACTGAAGCTTTCTTT. This translates into CASSYASTEAFF.

The gene calls are TRBV2 and TRBJ2-3; D perhaps matches TRBD2 (6 bases). The CDR3 extends over 13 amino acids. Germline V gene sequence: CDR1 SNHLY, CDR2 FYNNEI. V was cut by 9 bases and J by 10 bases, with 20 bases left in between. CDR3 amino acids: CASSGTSGDSQYF. CDR3 sequence (DNA): TGTGCCAGTTCTGGGACTTCTGGGGATTCGCAGTATTTT.

The chain couples TRBV5-1 to TRBJ2-7; 8 bases are shared with TRBD2. The CDR3 is 19 amino acids. Germline CDR1 reads SGHRS; CDR2 reads YFSETQ. Losses at the gene ends were 3 bases for V and 6 bases for J; bases not matched to a gene: 23. Written as DNA, the CDR3 is TGCGCCAGCAGCTATCACCCGAGGACTAGCCGGGGTGGGTCGCGCGAGCAGTACTTC. Protein product: CASSYHPRTSRGGSREQYF.

This chain uses TRBV29-1 with TRBJ2-1; D gene uncertain. Trimming pared 4 bases from V and 6 bases from J, leaving 4 bases between. Germline V gene data show CDR1 as SQVTM and CDR2 as ANQGSEA. The CDR3 runs 10 residues. This chain's CDR3 is CSVVFNEQFF. The DNA for the CDR3 is TGCAGCGTTGTCTTCAATGAGCAGTTCTTC.

The CDR3: CSVGPTGDDYGYTF. The CDR3 nucleotides are TGCAGCGTTGGACCGACAGGGGATGACTATGGCTACACCTTC. V is TRBV29-1 and J is TRBJ1-2, with TRBD1 matching over 8 bases. The J segment lost 3 bases and the V segment lost 4 bases, leaving 7 bases of the junction unmatched. The germline V gene has CDR1 SQVTM and CDR2 ANQGSEA. The CDR3 is 14 amino acids.

The V gene is TRBV4-1, the J gene TRBJ2-1, with 7 nucleotides matching TRBD2. The trim removed 8 bases at V and 9 bases at J, leaving 4 bases unmatched. The germline gives CDR1 MGHRA, CDR2 YSYEKL. This CDR3 is built from 11 residues. CDR3: CASHGGTEQFF. CDR3 sequence (DNA): TGCGCCAGCCACGGGGGGACTGAGCAGTTCTTC.

The chain joins TRBV11-1 to TRBJ2-3; 7 bases are shared with TRBD1. In germline, CDR1 is SGHAT, CDR2 FQDESV (reference sequence). J was trimmed by 8 bases and V by 5 bases; bases with no gene match: 4. This CDR3 region has 12 residues. CDR3 sequence reads: CASSHPGGTQYF. The DNA of the CDR3 is TGTGCCAGCAGCCATCCAGGGGGTACGCAGTATTTT.

J is TRBJ1-6 and V is TRBV27; D gene ambiguous. The CDR3 is made up of 13 amino acids. Germline CDR1 and CDR2: MNHEY and SMNVEV (reference sequence). V was cut by 3 bases and J by 4 bases, with 4 bases left in between. CDR3 region: CASSFGYNSPLHF. The CDR3 DNA is TGTGCCAGCAGTTTCGGTTATAATTCACCCCTCCACTTT.

V usage is TRBV19 and J usage is TRBJ1-2, with 7 bases matching TRBD1. The J segment lost 9 bases and the V segment lost 3 bases, leaving 10 bases of the junction unmatched. CDR1 is LNHDA and CDR2 is SQIVND in the germline V gene (reference sequence). The CDR3 is 14 amino acids. The CDR3 region has the DNA TGTGCCAGTAGTATCGGGACAGCGCAAAATAGCTACACCTTC. It is translated as CASSIGTAQNSYTF.

The rearrangement joins TRBV5-5 to TRBJ2-1; 8 nucleotides match TRBD2. Germline V gene lookup returns CDR1 SGHKS and CDR2 YYEKEE (reference sequence). The V gene end was trimmed by 0 bases and the J gene end by 0 bases; junction bases not matched to a gene: 5. The CDR3 has 17 amino acids. CDR3 in DNA: TGTGCCAGCAGCTTGGTTCTAGCGGGCTTCTCCTACAATGAGCAGTTCTTC. This encodes CASSLVLAGFSYNEQFF. Variable domain in full (rest from reference TRBV5-5 and TRBJ2-1): DAGVTQSPTHLIKTRGQQVTLRCSPISGHKSVSWYQQVLGQGPQFIFQYYEKEERGRGNFPDRFSARQFPNYSSELNVNALLLGDSALYLCASSLVLAGFSYNEQFFGPGTRLTVL.

The chain employs TRBV6-2 or TRBV6-3 and TRBJ1-2, with D unresolved. Germline CDR1 MNHEY, CDR2 SVGEGT. V lost 2 bases to trimming and J lost 8 bases, with 9 bases between them. The CDR3 consists of 12 residues. The CDR3 here is CASSYLAAGYTF. CDR3 in DNA: TGTGCCAGCAGTTACCTGGCGGCAGGCTACACCTTC.

In DNA form, the CDR3 reads TGTGCCAGCAGCTTGGAGCGGTGGAATGAGCAGTTCTTC. This translates into CASSLERWNEQFF. This sequence joins TRBV5-4 and TRBJ2-1, with a weak D call TRBD2 (5 bases). Looked up from germline, CDR1 is SGHNT and CDR2 is YYREEE (reference sequence). This CDR3 is built from 13 residues. Trimming shortened V by 0 bases and J by 7 bases, and 8 bases separated the two germline ends.

This sequence joins TRBV3-1 (or the pseudogene TRBV3-2) and TRBJ2-7, with D uncertain. The germline V and J ends were trimmed by 4 bases and 0 bases, with 13 bases remaining between them. Germline V lookup: CDR1 LGHDT, CDR2 YNNKEL (reference sequence). The CDR3 loop spans 15 amino acids. The chain's CDR3 is CASSRRILSSYEQYF. Here the CDR3 DNA reads TGTGCCAGCAGCCGCCGTATTCTTAGCTCCTACGAGCAGTACTTC.

The chain joins TRBV3-1 (or the pseudogene TRBV3-2) to TRBJ2-1; D gene uncertain. CDR1 and CDR2 from the germline V gene are LGHDT and YNNKEL (reference sequence). V lost 3 bases and J 7 bases, leaving 7 bases between the germline ends. The CDR3 has 12 amino acids. CDR3 region: CASSHGPNEQFF. For the CDR3, the DNA is TGTGCCAGCAGCCATGGGCCTAATGAGCAGTTCTTC.

The chain carries TRBV7-3 and TRBJ1-1, with D tentatively TRBD1 (5 bases). In germline, CDR1 is SGHTA, CDR2 FQGTGA. V lost 2 bases and J 6 bases, leaving 13 bases between the germline ends. The CDR3 extends over 14 amino acids. DNA of the CDR3: TGTGCCAGCAGCTTATGGGGGGGTCGCTCTGAAGCTTTCTTT. This gives the protein CASSLWGGRSEAFF.